This TCR beta chain derives from a study of OX40 agonist ivuxolimab in advanced cancers. The study's findings and limits: In general, CD8+ T cells held more expanded clones than CD4+ did, on average.

Comments on this clone: What it binds is unknown.

Here immunoSEQ multiplex PCR was the method, and the copy in TCRdb shows in-frame clones only, minus some. The sample has about 26,000 clones; around nine tenths are singletons. CDR3 length: 14 residues. Germline V gene sequence: CDR1 SGDLS, CDR2 YYNGEE. V was cut by 3 bases and J by 5 bases, with 12 bases left in between. Material: CD4+ or CD8+ T cells sorted from blood, obtained in a trial of the OX40 agonist ivuxolimab. The TCR originated in an adult with an advanced solid tumor such as melanoma, head and neck, liver or kidney cancer. V is TRBV9 and J is TRBJ2-1, with D perhaps TRBD1 (5 bases). CDR3 coding DNA: TGTGCCAGCAGCGGCCAAAGGGGCCACAATGAGCAGTTCTTC. It is translated as CASSGQRGHNEQFF.